The 3 T cell receptor beta chains listed next were all sequenced from one sample in a study of read filtering for tumor transcriptome and immune sequencing. Molecular barcoded adaptors covering alpha/delta and beta/gamma chains were used on about 0.4 ug RNA. TCRdb called the reads again in MiXCR, with one record for every CDR3 protein. The table shows 45,000 to 50,000 distinct CDR3 sequences, with over 9.5% occurring only once. Sequencing was performed on a population of CD138-negative cells sorted from bone marrow. These receptors came from a donor at least 40 years old with multiple myeloma.

This sequence joins TRBV20-1 and TRBJ2-3; a weak D match, TRBD2 (6 bases). The CDR3 is made up of 15 amino acids. Germline loops: CDR1 DFQATT, CDR2 SNEGSKA (reference sequence). V was cut by 6 bases and J by 1 base, with 17 bases left in between. The CDR3 here is CSASGLPTGTDTQYF. The CDR3 DNA sequence: TGCAGTGCCTCGGGACTCCCGACGGGCACAGATACGCAGTATTTT.

This clonotype was observed at least ten times. V gene TRBV19 combines with J gene TRBJ2-7, with 7 nucleotides matching TRBD2. J gave up 2 bases and V 6 bases, and 10 bases lay outside the gene matches. The CDR3 runs to 15 residues. Germline V gene sequence: CDR1 LNHDA, CDR2 SQIVND (reference sequence). CDR3: CASRQTSFGPYEQYF. The DNA of the CDR3 is TGTGCCAGTAGGCAGACTAGCTTCGGGCCCTACGAGCAGTACTTC.

Concerning this clonotype itself: The final CDR3 position lacks the conserved phenylalanine or tryptophan, pointing to a likely read error. The genes are TRBV6-5 and TRBJ1-6, with D uncertain. This CDR3 is built from 15 residues. CDR1 is MNHEY, CDR2 SVGAGI, per germline. The CDR3 spells CAGSYSPRYNSPLHS. The CDR3 DNA reads TGTGCCGGCAGTTATAGCCCCCGCTATAATTCACCCCTCCACTCT.